This T cell receptor beta chain was obtained from a study of blood T cell repertoires in COVID-19 (TCRdb year 2020). Looking at the study overall: Samples from collaborators originated in the United States, Italy and Spain and spanned both the acute and convalescent phases of COVID-19. The material from the prospective study consisted of cDNA or gDNA derived from T cells, B-cell-depleted T cells, or PBMCs. The dataset comprised deeply sampled blood TCRbeta repertoires from subjects exposed to, actively infected with, or recovered from COVID-19. The repertoires were released in a freely available public database meant as a resource for research on the immune response to SARS-CoV-2. The samples were drawn from two sources: the first 160 participants of the ongoing ImmuneRACE study, and 1,000 to 1,500 subjects contributed by 6 global collaborators. Nearly every sample came with metadata listing a de-identified subject ID, COVID-19 status, age in years and sex. HLA class I and class II types, where available, came from metadata supplied by the sample provider rather than from assay-based typing.

TCRbeta CDR3 regions were amplified from genomic DNA using the immunoSEQ Assay, a bias-controlled multiplex PCR. As for the authors' bioinformatics: Within the assay, amplification of reference gene primers was used to estimate how many nucleated cells each sample contained. To quantify the absolute abundance of each unique TCRbeta CDR3 rearrangement, sequence reads were collapsed and filtered. For each sample, productive Simpson clonality was calculated as the square root of Simpson's diversity index across productive rearrangements. TCRdb stores this immuneACCESS table with in-frame sequences only. Part of the clones is absent; in the studies checked, under half of the shortfall reflects unresolved V genes, and no reason is known for the rest. V, J and clone size are those of that table, while D and trimming were read from the DNA. This sample gives 80,000 to 100,000 clones in total; around nine tenths of them show up just once. Around 19% of the sample belongs to the ten largest clones.

Collaborating institutions collected whole blood in K2EDTA tubes following their own protocols. Collaborator samples were shipped for TCRbeta analysis as frozen whole blood, isolated PBMCs, or DNA extracted from either sample type. Comment on this clone: It lacks a known antigen. The input lacks base qualities; no much larger clone sits a single base away.

What the authors observed across the whole study: How much clinical and demographic metadata was included differed by source and by participant, and the metadata was provided uncurated.

The sample taken for sequencing was peripheral blood. The receptor's source is a woman aged 80 or older with acute or convalescent COVID-19.

The DNA sequence follows: TGTGCCAGCAGCTTTATTTCGCGACAGGAGTACTATGGCTACACCTTC. Translated, this gives CASSFISRQEYYGYTF. The rearranged segments are TRBV5-6 and TRBJ1-2; the D gene is possibly TRBD1, with 6 bases matching. CDR1 SGHDT and CDR2 YYEEEE are derived from the germline V gene. Trimming at the junction amounts to 2 bases on V and 3 bases on J, and the germline ends lie 17 bases apart. The CDR3, cysteine through phenylalanine, is 16 amino acids long. Only the CDR3 DNA stays, 48 bases, in frame from base 1.